Listed here is a single TCR beta chain. The sample belongs to a study of blood T cell repertoires in COVID-19. About the research overall: Acute and convalescent COVID-19 specimens originated in the United States, Italy and Spain. T cells, B-cell-depleted T cells, or PBMCs supplied cDNA or gDNA.

The V end lost 1 base, the J end lost 3 bases, and 12 bases lay between the germline ends. The CDR3 runs 15 residues. Germline V gene sequence: CDR1 MNHNS, CDR2 SASEGT. The data were produced by immunoSEQ multiplex PCR, yet TCRdb's version contains in-frame clones alone and is incomplete. The sample gives about 210,000 clones, around 84% of which show up once; 9.7% is in the top ten. The gene calls are TRBV6-1 and TRBJ2-5; D ambiguous. Sequencing was done on a sample of peripheral blood. This TCR derives from a man aged 45 to 65 with active or convalescent COVID-19. This CDR3 reads CASSEGWSREETQYF. In DNA, the CDR3 is TGTGCCAGCAGTGAAGGTTGGAGTAGAGAAGAGACCCAGTACTTC.